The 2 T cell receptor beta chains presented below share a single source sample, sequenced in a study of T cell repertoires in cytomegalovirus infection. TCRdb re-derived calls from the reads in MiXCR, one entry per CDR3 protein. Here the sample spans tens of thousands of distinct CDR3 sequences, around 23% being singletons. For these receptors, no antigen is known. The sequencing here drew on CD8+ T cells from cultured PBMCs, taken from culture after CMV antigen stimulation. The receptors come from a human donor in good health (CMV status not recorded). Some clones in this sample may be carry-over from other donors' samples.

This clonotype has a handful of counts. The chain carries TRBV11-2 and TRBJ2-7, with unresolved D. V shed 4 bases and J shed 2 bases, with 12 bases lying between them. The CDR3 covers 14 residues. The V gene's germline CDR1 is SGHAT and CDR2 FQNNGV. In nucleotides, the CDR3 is TGTGCCAGCAGCTCCACTGGCCTACCCTACGAGCAGTACTTC. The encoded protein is CASSSTGLPYEQYF.

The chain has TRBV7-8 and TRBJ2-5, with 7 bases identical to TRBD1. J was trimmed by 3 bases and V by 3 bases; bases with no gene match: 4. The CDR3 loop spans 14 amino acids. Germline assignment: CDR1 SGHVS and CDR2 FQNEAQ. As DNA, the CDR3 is TGTGCCAGCAGCTTCCTGGGGACAGAAGAGACCCAGTACTTC. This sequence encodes CASSFLGTEETQYF.